This T cell receptor beta chain originates from a study of Graves' ophthalmopathy and Graves' hyperthyroidism. Overall study results and limits: With a specificity of roughly 72% and a sensitivity of just under 71%, the model predicted ophthalmopathy progression. Between ophthalmopathy and stable hyperthyroidism, a 13-signature model drew a separation with 85% to 90% sensitivity and less than 83% specificity.

RNA transcripts were the template, and TCR beta CDR3 regions were amplified from them. First-round RT-PCR relied on HTBI primers, and a second-round multiplex PCR came next. One entry per CDR3 protein results from TCRdb running MiXCR on the multiplex PCR reads. The table records a few hundred thousand distinct CDR3 sequences, approximately 37% of them present only once. Hyperthyroidism patients, all newly diagnosed, had under 2 months' duration and ages of 18 to 65. None of the included patients had other autoimmune diseases, uncontrolled infections, pregnancy or lactation, as these led to exclusion. Germline V gene data show CDR1 as MGHRA and CDR2 as YSYEKL. Deletions cut 1 base from V and 4 bases from J, with 11 bases between. The CDR3 runs 14 residues. This clonotype was counted many times. Antigen: not known.

The chain carries TRBV4-1 and TRBJ2-7, with D possibly TRBD2 on 5 matching bases. Sequencing was performed on peripheral blood or thyroid tissue (not recorded which). This receptor was identified in an adult man with Graves' hyperthyroidism. The CDR3 region has the DNA TGCGCCAGCAGCCAAGGGTCTAGCAGTTACGAGCAGTACTTC. It codes for CASSQGSSSYEQYF.